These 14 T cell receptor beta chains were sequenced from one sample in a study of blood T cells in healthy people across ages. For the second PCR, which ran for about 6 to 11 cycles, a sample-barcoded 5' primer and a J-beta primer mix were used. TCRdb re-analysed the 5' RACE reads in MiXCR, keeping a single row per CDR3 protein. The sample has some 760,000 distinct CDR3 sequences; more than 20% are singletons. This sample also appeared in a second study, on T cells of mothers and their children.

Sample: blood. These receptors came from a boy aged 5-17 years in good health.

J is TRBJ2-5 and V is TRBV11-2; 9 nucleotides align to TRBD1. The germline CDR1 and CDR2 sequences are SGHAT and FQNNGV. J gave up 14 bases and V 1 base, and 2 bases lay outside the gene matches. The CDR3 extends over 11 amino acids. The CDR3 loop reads CASSLGTGVYF. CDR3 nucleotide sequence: TGTGCCAGCAGCTTAGGGACAGGGGTTTACTTC. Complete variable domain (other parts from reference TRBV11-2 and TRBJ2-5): EAGVAQSPRYKIIEKRQSVAFWCNPISGHATLYWYQQILGQGPKLLIQFQNNGVVDDSQLPKDRFSAERLKGVDSTLKIQPAKLEDSAVYLCASSLGTGVYFGPGTRLLVL.

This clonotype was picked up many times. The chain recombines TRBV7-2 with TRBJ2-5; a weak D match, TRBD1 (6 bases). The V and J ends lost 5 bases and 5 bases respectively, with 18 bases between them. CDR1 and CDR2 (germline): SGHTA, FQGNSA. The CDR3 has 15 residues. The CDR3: CASSPSTGPEETQYF. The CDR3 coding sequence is TGTGCCAGCAGCCCGTCGACAGGTCCAGAGGAGACCCAGTACTTC.

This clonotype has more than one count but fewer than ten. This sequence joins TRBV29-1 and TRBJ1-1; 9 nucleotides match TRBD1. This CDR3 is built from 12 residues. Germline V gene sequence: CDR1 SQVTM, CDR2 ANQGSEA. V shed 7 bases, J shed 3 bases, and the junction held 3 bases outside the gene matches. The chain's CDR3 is CSGRQGDTEAFF. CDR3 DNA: TGCAGCGGTAGACAGGGGGACACTGAAGCTTTCTTT.

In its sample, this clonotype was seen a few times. The CDR3 DNA reads as TGTGCCAGCAGCTCCAACACAGGGGGACACACTGAAGCTTTCTTT. Protein product: CASSSNTGGHTEAFF. This chain links TRBV7-9 with TRBJ1-1, with 8 nucleotides matching TRBD1. This CDR3 region has 15 residues. The germline V gene encodes CDR1 SEHNR and CDR2 FQNEAQ (reference sequence). V was clipped by 4 bases and J by 3 bases; unmatched bases: 7.

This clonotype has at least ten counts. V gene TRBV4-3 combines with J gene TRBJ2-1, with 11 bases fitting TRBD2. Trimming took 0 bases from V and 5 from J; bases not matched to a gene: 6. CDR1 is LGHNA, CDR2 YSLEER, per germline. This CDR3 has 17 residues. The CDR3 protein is CASSQDLGLAANNEQFF. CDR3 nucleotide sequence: TGCGCCAGCAGCCAAGATCTGGGACTAGCGGCCAACAATGAGCAGTTCTTC.

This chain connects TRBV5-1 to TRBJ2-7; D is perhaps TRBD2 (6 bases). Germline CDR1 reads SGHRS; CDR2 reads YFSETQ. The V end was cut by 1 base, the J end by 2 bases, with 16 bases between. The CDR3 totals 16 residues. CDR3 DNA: TGCGCCAGCAGCTTGATGGAGGGTTCCTCCCCCTACGAGCAGTACTTC. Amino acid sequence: CASSLMEGSSPYEQYF.

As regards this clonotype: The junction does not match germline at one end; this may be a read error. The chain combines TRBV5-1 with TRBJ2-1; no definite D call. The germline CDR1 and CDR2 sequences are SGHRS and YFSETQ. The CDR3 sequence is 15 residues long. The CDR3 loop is CAGSLQSAAQNEQFF. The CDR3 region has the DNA TGCGCCGGCAGCTTGCAATCGGCTGCCCAGAATGAGCAGTTCTTC.

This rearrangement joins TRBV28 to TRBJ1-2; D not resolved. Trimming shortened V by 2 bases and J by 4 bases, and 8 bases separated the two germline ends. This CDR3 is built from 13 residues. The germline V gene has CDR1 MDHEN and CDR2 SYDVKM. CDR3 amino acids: CASSLGVLYGYTF. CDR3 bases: TGTGCCAGCAGTTTAGGGGTCCTCTATGGCTACACCTTC.

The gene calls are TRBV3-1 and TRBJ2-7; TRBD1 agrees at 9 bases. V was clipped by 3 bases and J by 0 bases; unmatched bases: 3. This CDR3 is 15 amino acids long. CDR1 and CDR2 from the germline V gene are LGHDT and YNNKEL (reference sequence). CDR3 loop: CASSHGQGFSYEQYF. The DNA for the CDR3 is TGTGCCAGCAGCCATGGACAGGGGTTCTCCTACGAGCAGTACTTC.

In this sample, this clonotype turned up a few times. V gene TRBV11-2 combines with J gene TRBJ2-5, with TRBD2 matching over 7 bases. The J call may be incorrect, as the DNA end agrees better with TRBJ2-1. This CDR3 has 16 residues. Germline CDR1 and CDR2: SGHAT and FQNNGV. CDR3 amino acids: CASSSWGSGPTNEQFF. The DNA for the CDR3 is TGTGCCAGCAGCTCGTGGGGTAGCGGGCCCACCAATGAGCAGTTCTTC.

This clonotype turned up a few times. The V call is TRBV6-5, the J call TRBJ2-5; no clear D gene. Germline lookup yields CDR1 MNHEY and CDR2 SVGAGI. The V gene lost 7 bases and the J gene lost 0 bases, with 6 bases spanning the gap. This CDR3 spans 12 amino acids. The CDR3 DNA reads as TGTGCCAGCAAGAACTACCAAGAGACCCAGTACTTC. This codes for CASKNYQETQYF.

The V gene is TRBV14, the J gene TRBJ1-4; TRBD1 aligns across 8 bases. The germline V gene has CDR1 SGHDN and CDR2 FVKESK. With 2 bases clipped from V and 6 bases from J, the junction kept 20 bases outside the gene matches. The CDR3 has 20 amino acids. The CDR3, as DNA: TGTGCCAGCAGCCAACAGCGCCGGGACAGGTCACCCGACGAACATGAAAAACTGTTTTTT. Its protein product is CASSQQRRDRSPDEHEKLFF.

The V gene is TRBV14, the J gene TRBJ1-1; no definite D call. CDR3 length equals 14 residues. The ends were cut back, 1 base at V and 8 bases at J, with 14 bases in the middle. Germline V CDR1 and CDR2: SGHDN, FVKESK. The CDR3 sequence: CASSQGPGYTEAFF. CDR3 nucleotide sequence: TGTGCCAGCAGCCAAGGCCCAGGCTATACGGAAGCTTTCTTT.

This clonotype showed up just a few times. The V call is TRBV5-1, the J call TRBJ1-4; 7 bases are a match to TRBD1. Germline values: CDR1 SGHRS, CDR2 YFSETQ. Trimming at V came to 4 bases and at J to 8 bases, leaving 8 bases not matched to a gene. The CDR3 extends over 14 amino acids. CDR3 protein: CASSEGQLGEKLFF. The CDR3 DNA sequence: TGCGCCAGCAGCGAGGGACAGCTAGGAGAAAAACTGTTTTTT.